Following are 31 T cell receptor beta chains from one sample sequenced in a study of shared clonotypes between healthy human individuals. Naive-designated CD8 cells lacked CD45RO, were positively enriched for CCR7, and omitted terminally differentiated effector memory CD45RA+ cells. The data were produced by immunoSEQ multiplex PCR, yet TCRdb's version contains in-frame clones alone and is incomplete. The data hold more than 2 million clones, with around 93% observed a single time. Sample: naive CD8+ T cells from PBMCs. The receptors originated from a man between 18 and 29 years old in good health. Some clones in this sample may be carry-over from other donors' samples.

This clone was recorded only once. The chain recombines TRBV10-2 with TRBJ1-5; 7 bases align to TRBD1. J was trimmed by 6 bases and V by 0 bases; bases with no gene match: 5. The germline CDR1 and CDR2 sequences are WSHSY and SAAADI. The CDR3 is 15 amino acids. CDR3 bases: TGCGCCAGCAGTGAGTCGTTAGGGGGCCGTCAGCCCCAGCATTTT. It codes for CASSESLGGRQPQHF.

This clone was seen a single time. The chain couples TRBV27 to TRBJ2-3; 8 nucleotides align to TRBD1. The CDR3 contains 17 residues. With V trimmed by 4 bases and J by 3 bases, 12 bases remained unmatched. Germline CDR1 and CDR2: MNHEY and SMNVEV (reference sequence). The CDR3 loop is CASSWPSQGARTDTQYF. CDR3 DNA sequence: TGTGCCAGCAGTTGGCCCTCGCAGGGGGCGCGGACAGATACGCAGTATTTT.

V is TRBV29-1 and J is TRBJ1-2, with 11 positions matching TRBD1. Germline trimming cut 3 bases from V and 2 bases from J; bases unmatched to any gene: 2. This CDR3 is 14 amino acids long. Germline CDR1 and CDR2: SQVTM and ANQGSEA. CDR3 DNA sequence: TGCAGCGTTGACGGACAGGGGGCAAACTATGGCTACACCTTC. Its protein product is CSVDGQGANYGYTF. The variable domain in full, completed from reference TRBV29-1 and TRBJ1-2, reads SAVISQKPSRDICQRGTSLTIQCQVDSQVTMMFWYRQQPGQSLTLIATANQGSEATYESGFVIDKFPISRPNLTFSTLTVSNMSPEDSSIYLCSVDGQGANYGYTFGSGTRLTVV.

The chain links TRBV7-9 to TRBJ2-7; 7 positions agree with TRBD1. Germline assignment: CDR1 SEHNR and CDR2 FQNEAQ (reference sequence). The CDR3 has 15 residues. Germline trimming cut 5 bases from V and 0 bases from J; bases unmatched to any gene: 7. CDR3: CASSPPDRSSYEQYF. For the CDR3, the DNA is TGTGCCAGCAGCCCCCCGGACAGGAGCTCCTACGAGCAGTACTTC.

With respect to this clone: This specimen includes other DNA sequences encoding the same CDR3. The J gene is TRBJ2-7, the V gene TRBV28; D might be TRBD1 or TRBD2, each matching 5 bases. Germline V lookup: CDR1 MDHEN, CDR2 SYDVKM. The CDR3 loop spans 14 amino acids. Trimming shortened V by 3 bases and J by 0 bases, and 9 bases separated the two germline ends. For the CDR3, the DNA is TGTGCCAGCAGTTTTACCGGGGCCTCCTACGAGCAGTACTTC. Amino acids: CASSFTGASYEQYF.

This chain joins TRBV28 and TRBJ2-7; D not certain. Germline-derived CDR1 and CDR2 are MDHEN and SYDVKM. The CDR3 is 15 amino acids. Trimming pared 1 base from V and 2 bases from J, leaving 12 bases between. CDR3 loop: CASSLFQAATYEQYF. CDR3 nucleotides: TGTGCCAGCAGTTTATTTCAGGCAGCGACCTACGAGCAGTACTTC.

V gene TRBV28 combines with J gene TRBJ1-2; D gene ambiguous. V lost 4 bases, J lost 0 bases, and 21 bases lay in between. From germline, CDR1 is MDHEN and CDR2 SYDVKM. There are 18 residues in the CDR3. Written as DNA, the CDR3 is TGTGCCAGCAGTTCTTCTTCCGTAGCTGAATACCCTAACTATGGCTACACCTTC. It is translated as CASSSSSVAEYPNYGYTF.

The chain is built from TRBV28 and TRBJ2-7; 10 positions agree with TRBD2. Germline V gene sequence: CDR1 MDHEN, CDR2 SYDVKM. CDR3 length: 17 amino acids. J gave up 1 base and V 3 bases, and 9 bases lay outside the gene matches. The CDR3 nucleotides read TGTGCCAGCAGTTTTGGGCCTAGCGGGAGAATATCCTACGAGCAGTACTTC. It translates to CASSFGPSGRISYEQYF.

The V gene is TRBV2, the J gene TRBJ2-7, with D possibly matching TRBD2 (6 bases). CDR1 SNHLY and CDR2 FYNNEI come from the germline V gene. V lost 8 bases and J lost 5, with 16 bases in between. CDR3 length equals 13 residues. This CDR3 is CASSRDFNDEQYF. Here the CDR3 DNA reads TGTGCCAGCTCGCGGGACTTTAATGACGAGCAGTACTTC.

This clone came up a few times. At one end, the junction sequence differs from germline, possibly due to a read error. J is TRBJ1-1 and V is TRBV11-2; D is unclear. This CDR3 has 12 residues. Germline V lookup: CDR1 SGHAT, CDR2 FQNNGV. The CDR3 DNA reads TGTGCCAGCAGCTCCGGCATGTCCCTCGAGGTCTTT. Translation: CASSSGMSLEVF.

This sequence joins TRBV7-9 and TRBJ2-7, with 14 bases matching TRBD2. CDR1 is SEHNR, CDR2 FQNEAQ, per germline (reference sequence). CDR3 length equals 19 residues. V lost 1 base to trimming and J lost 2 bases; unmatched junction nucleotides: 10. CDR3 loop: CASSLESGTSGRITYEQYF. In DNA form, the CDR3 reads TGTGCCAGCAGCTTAGAGTCCGGGACTAGCGGGAGAATAACCTACGAGCAGTACTTC.

The rearrangement links TRBV6-1 to TRBJ2-3; TRBD2 aligns across 8 bases. J was trimmed by 2 bases and V by 5 bases; bases with no gene match: 6. Germline V gene sequence: CDR1 MNHNS, CDR2 SASEGT. This CDR3 region has 15 residues. CDR3 region: CASSIRLANTDTQYF. In DNA, the CDR3 is TGTGCCAGCAGTATCCGACTAGCGAACACAGATACGCAGTATTTT.

A word on this clone: The same CDR3 arises from other DNA sequences in this sample as well. The chain employs TRBV20-1 and TRBJ2-1; D is ambiguous. The CDR3 extends over 10 amino acids. V was trimmed by 3 bases and J by 7 bases, leaving 4 bases between them. CDR1 is DFQATT and CDR2 is SNEGSKA in the germline V gene (reference sequence). The CDR3 spells CSARYNEQFF. The CDR3 bases are TGCAGTGCTAGGTATAATGAGCAGTTCTTC.

A few counts support this clone. The genes are TRBV4-3 and TRBJ1-1, with D perhaps TRBD1 (5 bases). The CDR3 runs to 13 residues. CDR1 LGHNA and CDR2 YSLEER come from the germline V gene. The V gene lost 0 bases and the J gene lost 8 bases, with 10 bases spanning the gap. This CDR3 is CASSQDSGGEAFF. The CDR3 DNA sequence: TGCGCCAGCAGCCAAGATTCCGGGGGGGAAGCTTTCTTT.

The chain couples TRBV6-5 to TRBJ2-7; 7 nucleotides align to TRBD1. This CDR3 comprises 16 residues. Trimming took 2 bases from V and 2 from J; bases not matched to a gene: 9. The germline V gene encodes CDR1 MNHEY and CDR2 SVGAGI. The CDR3: CASSYSTGAKTYEQYF. The CDR3 DNA is TGTGCCAGCAGTTACAGTACAGGGGCCAAGACCTACGAGCAGTACTTC.

This clone showed up just once. The chain combines TRBV11-2 with TRBJ1-2; perhaps TRBD1 as D (5 bases). V gave up 6 bases and J gave up 7 bases, with 12 bases separating them. Germline V gene sequence: CDR1 SGHAT, CDR2 FQNNGV. The CDR3 sequence is 12 residues long. The CDR3 DNA reads as TGTGCCAGCAGTGGAGGGGACGGTGGCTACACCTTC. Residues: CASSGGDGGYTF. Supplemented by reference TRBV11-2 and TRBJ1-2, the full variable domain reads EAGVAQSPRYKIIEKRQSVAFWCNPISGHATLYWYQQILGQGPKLLIQFQNNGVVDDSQLPKDRFSAERLKGVDSTLKIQPAKLEDSAVYLCASSGGDGGYTFGSGTRLTVV.

The J gene is TRBJ1-1, the V gene TRBV11-2; D unclear. Germline assignment: CDR1 SGHAT and CDR2 FQNNGV. CDR3 size: 16 residues. V lost 1 base, J lost 4 bases, and 16 bases lay in between. DNA of the CDR3: TGTGCCAGCAGCTTAGGTAATATCTTGGGCCGCACTGAAGCTTTCTTT. Its translation is CASSLGNILGRTEAFF.

A single count supports this clone. The chain combines TRBV7-9 with TRBJ2-1; D may match TRBD1 or TRBD2 (5 bases each). Trimming left V 5 bases short and J 5 bases short, with 19 bases between. This CDR3 has 16 amino acids. Germline loops: CDR1 SEHNR, CDR2 FQNEAQ (reference sequence). CDR3 sequence: CASSPLGRAGHNEQFF. CDR3 DNA sequence: TGTGCCAGCAGCCCTCTGGGGCGGGCGGGCCACAATGAGCAGTTCTTC.

The chain combines TRBV4-3 with TRBJ2-7; no clear D. Germline V gives CDR1 LGHNA, CDR2 YSLEER. V lost 4 bases, J lost 0 bases, and 7 bases lay in between. This CDR3 comprises 13 residues. The CDR3 DNA follows: TGCGCCAGCAGCCCGACTGGCTCCTACGAGCAGTACTTC. It encodes CASSPTGSYEQYF.

Here the CDR3 reads CASSVVGGSEAFF. The CDR3 bases are TGTGCCAGCAGCGTAGTGGGAGGCAGTGAAGCTTTCTTT. This chain uses TRBV9 with TRBJ1-1, with D unresolved. This CDR3 is 13 amino acids long. Trimming pared 0 bases from V and 7 bases from J, leaving 10 bases between. Germline V gives CDR1 SGDLS, CDR2 YYNGEE.

V and J are TRBV19 and TRBJ2-1, with D perhaps TRBD2 (5 bases). The CDR3 length is 13 residues. V dropped 6 bases and J dropped 9 bases, with 15 bases sitting between them. Looked up from germline, CDR1 is LNHDA and CDR2 is SQIVND (reference sequence). The CDR3 nucleotides read TGTGCCAGTAGCCTCCTTCGGGGTGCTGAGCAGTTCTTC. This sequence encodes CASSLLRGAEQFF.

The rearrangement links TRBV4-1 to TRBJ2-6; tentative D call: TRBD2 (6 bases). Germline assignment: CDR1 MGHRA and CDR2 YSYEKL. Trimming removed 1 base from V and 9 bases from J, with 13 bases in between. CDR3 length: 15 residues. The CDR3 bases are TGCGCCAGCAGCCAAGTTCGGGAGTTGGTCAACGTCCTGACTTTC. This translates into CASSQVRELVNVLTF.

V gene TRBV4-3 combines with J gene TRBJ2-7, with 9 bases matching TRBD1. This CDR3 has 14 amino acids. Losses at the gene ends were 1 base for V and 3 bases for J; bases not matched to a gene: 1. In germline, CDR1 is LGHNA, CDR2 YSLEER. The CDR3 DNA reads as TGCGCCAGCAGCCAAGCGACAGGGGGCTACGAGCAGTACTTC. It yields the protein CASSQATGGYEQYF.

CDR3 in amino acids: CASSFSGSPYNEQFF. CDR3 DNA sequence: TGTGCCAGCAGTTTTAGCGGGAGCCCCTACAATGAGCAGTTCTTC. V gene TRBV27 combines with J gene TRBJ2-1, with 9 bases fitting TRBD2. This CDR3 comprises 15 residues. CDR1 is MNHEY and CDR2 is SMNVEV in the germline V gene (reference sequence). V dropped 3 bases and J dropped 2; count of bases not matched to a gene: 2.

The chain links TRBV5-1 to TRBJ2-5; D perhaps matches TRBD2 (5 bases). CDR3 size: 19 residues. CDR1 SGHRS and CDR2 YFSETQ come from the germline V gene. Deletions cut 5 bases from V and 9 bases from J, with 35 bases between. The CDR3, as DNA: TGCGCCAGCAGAGACGAGGCCGGGGATCGGTCGGACCCAAAATGGTCCCAGTACTTC. Its protein product is CASRDEAGDRSDPKWSQYF.

The gene calls are TRBV19 and TRBJ1-1, with D possibly TRBD1 on 6 matching bases. CDR1 and CDR2 from the germline V gene are LNHDA and SQIVND (reference sequence). Trimming left V 9 bases short and J 3 bases short, with 17 bases between. This CDR3 contains 14 residues. DNA for the CDR3: TGTGCCAGCACTATTCTACAGGGACACACTGAAGCTTTCTTT. Translating it yields CASTILQGHTEAFF.

The V gene is TRBV15, the J gene TRBJ1-4; D gene unclear. Trimming cost V 4 bases and J 8 bases, with 2 bases left between them. This CDR3 has 10 amino acids. Germline CDR1 is LNHNV and CDR2 is YYDKDF (reference sequence). The CDR3 DNA follows: TGTGCCACCAGCAACGAAAAACTGTTTTTT. It translates to CATSNEKLFF.

The rearrangement joins TRBV27 to TRBJ2-7; D not certain. Germline CDR1 is MNHEY and CDR2 is SMNVEV (reference sequence). Between the trimmed V and J ends, which lost 1 base and 3 bases, there was a span of 7 bases. The CDR3 sequence is 13 residues long. DNA of the CDR3: TGTGCCAGCAGTTTATTCCGCGGCTACGAGCAGTACTTC. Its protein product is CASSLFRGYEQYF.

The chain recombines TRBV5-1 with TRBJ2-2, with TRBD1 identical over 8 bases. V was clipped by 3 bases and J by 5 bases; unmatched bases: 9. This CDR3 is 16 amino acids long. The germline CDR1 and CDR2 sequences are SGHRS and YFSETQ. As DNA, the CDR3 is TGCGCCAGCAGCTGGACAGGGCGTAGCTTAACCGGGGAGCTGTTTTTT. Translating it yields CASSWTGRSLTGELFF.

This chain connects TRBV7-3 to TRBJ2-7; 8 bases are shared with TRBD1. Losses at the gene ends were 5 bases for V and 2 bases for J; bases not matched to a gene: 11. CDR1 is SGHTA, CDR2 FQGTGA, per germline. This CDR3 comprises 16 residues. In DNA form, the CDR3 reads TGTGCCAGCAGCAGCTTGGGGACAGGCGGACCCTACGAGCAGTACTTC. Translation: CASSSLGTGGPYEQYF.

CDR3 coding DNA: TGTGCCAGCCAAACCGGGATCCTCCTCAATGAGCAGTTCTTC. It is translated as CASQTGILLNEQFF. The chain combines TRBV28 with TRBJ2-1; perhaps TRBD2 as D (5 bases). With 8 bases removed from V and 6 bases from J, the gap between germline ends came to 17 bases. The CDR3 sequence is 14 residues long. Germline assignment: CDR1 MDHEN and CDR2 SYDVKM.